These 32 T cell receptor beta chains came from one sample sequenced in a study of T cell repertoires in cytomegalovirus infection. TCRdb reprocessed the reads via MiXCR and lists one record per CDR3 protein. In the table there are approximately 500,000 distinct CDR3 sequences, 16% of which are singletons. Sequencing was performed on CD8+ T cells from PBMCs. Receptor source: a human donor in good health (CMV status not recorded). Some clones in this sample may be carry-over from other donors' samples.

Comment on this clonotype: A much more abundant neighbour one base away suggests this may be a read error. The chain couples TRBV28 to TRBJ2-7; D remains ambiguous. Trimming took off 3 bases at V and 5 bases at J, with 14 bases between the two ends. The CDR3 runs to 14 residues. Germline V CDR1 and CDR2: MDHEN, SYDVKM. CDR3 DNA sequence: TGTGCCAGCAGTTTTACGGTAGGGTTAAACGAGCAGTACTTC. It specifies CASSFTVGLNEQYF.

This clonotype was seen repeatedly, ten times or more. The gene calls are TRBV13 and TRBJ2-7; tentative D call: TRBD1 (5 bases). The germline gives CDR1 PRHDT, CDR2 FYEKMQ (reference sequence). Between the trimmed V and J ends, which lost 2 bases and 4 bases, there was a span of 15 bases. This CDR3 spans 15 amino acids. The CDR3 sequence: CASSLKSRDSYEQYF. The CDR3 DNA is TGTGCCAGCAGCTTAAAATCCAGGGATTCTTACGAGCAGTACTTC.

Many counts were recorded for this clonotype. The V gene is TRBV6-5, the J gene TRBJ1-2; D unresolved. The V end lost 0 bases, the J end lost 5 bases, and 10 bases lay between the germline ends. The length of the CDR3 is 14 residues. In germline, CDR1 is MNHEY, CDR2 SVGAGI. The CDR3, as DNA: TGTGCCAGCAGTTACTCGGAGGGATCTTATGGCTACACCTTC. It yields the protein CASSYSEGSYGYTF.

This clonotype was seen ten or more times. The chain has TRBV7-9 and TRBJ2-1; tentatively, D is TRBD1 (6 bases). Germline V gene sequence: CDR1 SEHNR, CDR2 FQNEAQ (reference sequence). Trimming stripped 5 bases from V and 9 bases from J, with 11 bases between. This CDR3 is 12 amino acids long. Written as DNA, the CDR3 is TGTGCCAGCAGCGTGGACAGCCCTGAGCAGTTCTTC. Residues: CASSVDSPEQFF.

A note on this clonotype: Lacking the conserved final phenylalanine or tryptophan, this CDR3 likely reflects a read error. This sequence joins TRBV11-2 and TRBJ2-1, with 10 nucleotides matching TRBD2. The CDR3 contains 17 residues. Germline-derived CDR1 and CDR2 are SGHAT and FQNNGV. V shed 5 bases and J 7 bases; nucleotides not matched to a gene: 14. CDR3 coding DNA: TGTGCCAGCAGCCCCGACAACCTAGCGGGAGTAGGGAATGAGCAGTTCTTA. Translated: CASSPDNLAGVGNEQFL.

This clonotype was counted many times. The chain recombines TRBV28 with TRBJ2-3; maybe TRBD2 (5 bases). The germline CDR1 and CDR2 sequences are MDHEN and SYDVKM. This CDR3 comprises 15 residues. With 8 bases removed from V and 0 bases from J, the gap between germline ends came to 15 bases. The CDR3 DNA reads TGTGCCAGCCTGCTGCTAGCCGGTAGCACAGATACGCAGTATTTT. It codes for CASLLLAGSTDTQYF.

There are a few counts of this clonotype. The chain carries TRBV2 and TRBJ2-3; D is perhaps TRBD2 (6 bases). The CDR3 length is 18 residues. Germline CDR1 SNHLY, CDR2 FYNNEI. Between the trimmed V and J ends, which lost 2 bases and 2 bases, there was a span of 20 bases. The CDR3 nucleotides are TGTGCCAGCAGTGAATCAGGGCTGGGACTCCTACTCACAGATACGCAGTATTTT. It translates to CASSESGLGLLLTDTQYF.

V gene TRBV5-3 combines with J gene TRBJ1-1, with D perhaps matching TRBD1 (6 bases). TRBV5-3 is treated as an ORF (open reading frame) with a function not yet certain. This CDR3 contains 13 residues. The V and J ends lost 8 bases and 6 bases respectively, with 17 bases between them. CDR3 residues: CASSIGGRSEAFF. The CDR3 DNA reads TGTGCCAGCAGCATAGGGGGACGCTCTGAAGCTTTCTTT.

The sample holds a few counts of this clonotype. The chain employs TRBV27 and TRBJ1-5, with 7 bases matching TRBD1. The CDR3 contains 13 residues. Germline V gene lookup returns CDR1 MNHEY and CDR2 SMNVEV (reference sequence). V shed 2 bases, J shed 6 bases, and the junction held 1 base outside the gene matches. The CDR3 DNA reads as TGTGCCAGCAGTTTAACAGGGGCTCAGCCCCAGCATTTT. Its translation: CASSLTGAQPQHF.

This clonotype was recorded a few times. The chain carries TRBV27 and TRBJ1-1; D unresolved. The length of the CDR3 is 15 residues. Trimming shortened V by 0 bases and J by 4 bases, and 12 bases separated the two germline ends. The V gene's germline CDR1 is MNHEY and CDR2 SMNVEV (reference sequence). CDR3 loop: CASSLSPQRLTEAFF. Here the CDR3 DNA reads TGTGCCAGCAGTTTATCCCCACAACGGCTCACTGAAGCTTTCTTT.

This sequence joins TRBV12-3 or TRBV12-4 and TRBJ2-2; D gene ambiguous. The CDR3 contains 14 residues. V lost 1 base and J lost 6, with 9 bases in between. The CDR3 coding sequence is TGTGCCAGCAGTTTAGTATTGGGATCCGGGGAGCTGTTTTTT. Its protein is CASSLVLGSGELFF.

This clonotype has at least ten counts. V and J are TRBV27 and TRBJ2-3; D unclear. The CDR3 spans 16 residues. CDR1 is MNHEY, CDR2 SMNVEV, per germline (reference sequence). The ends were cut back, 2 bases at V and 2 bases at J, with 14 bases in the middle. Here the CDR3 DNA reads TGTGCCAGCAGTTTACCCCCGGGCAGCCCCACAGATACGCAGTATTTT. As protein: CASSLPPGSPTDTQYF.

This clonotype turned up a few times. The chain joins TRBV6-1 to TRBJ2-7, with 7 bases matching TRBD2. This CDR3 contains 14 residues. Losses at the gene ends were 4 bases for V and 2 bases for J; bases not matched to a gene: 5. The germline gives CDR1 MNHNS, CDR2 SASEGT. The CDR3 DNA sequence: TGTGCCAGCAGTGGAGGGGAGGGCCCCTACGAGCAGTACTTC. It encodes CASSGGEGPYEQYF.

This clonotype appeared a single time. One end of the junction is discordant with germline, which a read error may explain. CDR3 amino acids: CSSSTRTGEQYF. As DNA, the CDR3 is TGTTCCAGCAGCACAAGAACCGGGGAGCAGTACTTC. The V call is TRBV6-1, the J call TRBJ2-7; D not resolved. There are 12 residues in the CDR3. The germline CDR1 and CDR2 sequences are MNHNS and SASEGT.

This clonotype was counted a few times. The chain links TRBV20-1 to TRBJ1-1; D might be TRBD1 (5 bases). V gave up 7 bases and J gave up 10 bases, with 16 bases separating them. CDR1 is DFQATT and CDR2 is SNEGSKA in the germline V gene (reference sequence). The CDR3 is 11 residues long. DNA for the CDR3: TGCAGTGTCAAGGTCGGAGGGACAGCTTTCTTT. As protein: CSVKVGGTAFF.

This clonotype was observed at least ten times. This chain connects TRBV11-1 to TRBJ2-3; D is perhaps TRBD2 (6 bases). The CDR3 sequence is 15 residues long. Germline CDR1 and CDR2: SGHAT and FQDESV (reference sequence). The ends were cut back, 5 bases at V and 2 bases at J, with 14 bases in the middle. Here the CDR3 DNA reads TGTGCCAGCAGCCCGTGGGGGAGGAACACAGATACGCAGTATTTT. Protein: CASSPWGRNTDTQYF.

The V and J genes are TRBV3-1 and TRBJ2-2; 11 bases are shared with TRBD2. Germline-derived CDR1 and CDR2 are LGHDT and YNNKEL (reference sequence). The CDR3 runs to 17 residues. V lost 6 bases, J lost 2 bases, and 8 bases stayed unmatched. The CDR3 is CASSPTSGSTNTGELFF. The CDR3 region has the DNA TGTGCCAGCAGTCCCACTAGCGGGAGTACAAACACCGGGGAGCTGTTTTTT.

Ten or more counts support this clonotype. The chain uses TRBV4-2 and TRBJ2-1; D is ambiguous. Germline V gene lookup returns CDR1 LGHNA and CDR2 YNFKEQ. The CDR3 extends over 16 amino acids. Trimming removed 2 bases at V and 0 bases at J, with 11 bases between. CDR3 DNA sequence: TGTGCCAGCAGCCAACCCCTGGAGAGCTCCTACAATGAGCAGTTCTTC. Amino acids: CASSQPLESSYNEQFF.

This clonotype has ten or more counts. The rearrangement uses TRBV7-9 and TRBJ1-5, with D possibly TRBD1 on 5 matching bases. The germline gives CDR1 SEHNR, CDR2 FQNEAQ (reference sequence). The CDR3 is 16 residues long. V shed 5 bases and J shed 3 bases, with 17 bases lying between them. The CDR3 spells CASSPSDGGNNQPQHF. CDR3 in DNA: TGTGCCAGCAGCCCTTCCGACGGGGGGAACAATCAGCCCCAGCATTTT.

This clonotype was seen ten or more times. The V call is TRBV11-2, the J call TRBJ1-1; D is ambiguous. Germline CDR1 SGHAT, CDR2 FQNNGV. The CDR3 is 13 amino acids. V gave up 7 bases and J gave up 5 bases, with 14 bases separating them. The CDR3 sequence: CASTTHRGTEAFF. CDR3 sequence (DNA): TGTGCCAGCACCACTCACCGTGGGACTGAAGCTTTCTTT.

The chain couples TRBV27 to TRBJ2-1; 8 bases fit TRBD1. Germline V lookup: CDR1 MNHEY, CDR2 SMNVEV (reference sequence). The V and J ends lost 5 bases and 9 bases, in that order; junction bases with no gene match: 9. CDR3 length: 14 amino acids. The CDR3 coding sequence is TGTGCCAGCAGTAGGACAGGGCCCCCGGCTGAGCAGTTCTTC. Protein: CASSRTGPPAEQFF.

This clonotype was detected many times. The CDR3 DNA sequence: TGTGCCAGCAGCGTTACAGGGCCAAACACCATATATTTT. Translated: CASSVTGPNTIYF. This chain joins TRBV12-3 or TRBV12-4 and TRBJ1-3; D might be TRBD1 (6 bases). The germline V and J ends were trimmed by 6 bases and 6 bases, with 12 bases remaining between them. The CDR3 sequence is 13 residues long.

In its sample, this clonotype was seen many times. This rearrangement joins TRBV7-9 to TRBJ1-1; 7 bases map to TRBD1. The CDR3 covers 16 residues. Germline V gene lookup returns CDR1 SEHNR and CDR2 FQNEAQ (reference sequence). V was clipped by 6 bases and J by 0 bases; unmatched bases: 10. Here the CDR3 DNA reads TGTGCCAGCAGAACCGGGACAGAAGGGGTGAACACTGAAGCTTTCTTT. Protein product: CASRTGTEGVNTEAFF. Filled out from reference TRBV7-9 and TRBJ1-1, the complete variable domain reads DTGVSQNPRHKITKRGQNVTFRCDPISEHNRLYWYRQTLGQGPEFLTYFQNEAQLEKSRLLSDRFSAERPKGSFSTLEIQRTEQGDSAMYLCASRTGTEGVNTEAFFGQGTRLTVV.

The V call is TRBV29-1, the J call TRBJ1-3; TRBD1 is a possible D gene (5 bases). Germline V gene sequence: CDR1 SQVTM, CDR2 ANQGSEA. The CDR3 contains 14 residues. Trimming stripped 6 bases from V and 0 bases from J, with 12 bases between. Written as DNA, the CDR3 is TGCAGCGTCCCCAGGGTTCCCTCTGGAAACACCATATATTTT. Its translation: CSVPRVPSGNTIYF.

Only a few counts were recorded for this clonotype. A read error may produce the germline difference seen at one junction end. The CDR3 here is CASSVGQNF. The CDR3 DNA is TGTGCCAGCAGCGTAGGACAGAATTTC. The rearrangement joins TRBV9 to TRBJ1-2, with a tentative D call TRBD1 (5 bases). Germline V lookup: CDR1 SGDLS, CDR2 YYNGEE. CDR3 size: 9 residues. Combining the CDR3 with reference TRBV9 and TRBJ1-2 gives the whole variable domain DSGVTQTPKHLITATGQRVTLRCSPRSGDLSVYWYQQSLDQGLQFLIQYYNGEERAKGNILERFSAQQFPDLHSELNLSSLELGDSALYFCASSVGQNFGSGTRLTVV.

This clonotype was observed at least ten times. This chain connects TRBV6-1 to TRBJ2-7, with 7 bases fitting TRBD1. The CDR3 consists of 13 residues. Germline V gene sequence: CDR1 MNHNS, CDR2 SASEGT. V shed 6 bases, J shed 5 bases, and the junction held 7 bases outside the gene matches. The DNA of the CDR3 is TGTGCCAGCAGATCCGGGACAGTCCACGAGCAGTACTTC. Amino acid sequence: CASRSGTVHEQYF.

This clonotype was observed at least ten times. The chain joins TRBV29-1 to TRBJ2-4; TRBD2 matches at 8 bases. V shed 3 bases and J 6 bases; nucleotides not matched to a gene: 4. The length of the CDR3 is 13 residues. Germline CDR1 SQVTM, CDR2 ANQGSEA. The CDR3 here is CSVDTGGGNIQYF. CDR3 DNA sequence: TGCAGCGTTGATACCGGGGGGGGAAACATTCAGTACTTC.

A few counts support this clonotype. V and J are TRBV29-1 and TRBJ2-2; TRBD1 aligns across 8 bases. J lost 1 base, V lost 1 base, and 5 bases had no gene match. The CDR3 covers 16 residues. Germline lookup yields CDR1 SQVTM and CDR2 ANQGSEA. The CDR3 sequence is CSVEGRGTGNTGELFF. CDR3 in DNA: TGCAGCGTTGAAGGCCGAGGGACAGGGAACACCGGGGAGCTGTTTTTT.

At least ten counts were recorded for this clonotype. The chain recombines TRBV27 with TRBJ2-2; 7 nucleotides align to TRBD2. V gave up 3 bases and J gave up 6 bases; unmatched junction bases: 1. The germline gives CDR1 MNHEY, CDR2 SMNVEV (reference sequence). The CDR3 consists of 13 residues. CDR3 sequence reads: CASSFRGAGELFF. The CDR3 nucleotides read TGTGCCAGCAGTTTCCGGGGGGCCGGGGAGCTGTTTTTT.

Notes on this clonotype: The conserved phenylalanine or tryptophan normally closing the CDR3 is absent here, so this likely arose from a read error. The chain links TRBV9 to TRBJ2-7; TRBD1 matches at 10 bases. This CDR3 contains 16 residues. Looked up from germline, CDR1 is SGDLS and CDR2 is YYNGEE. Trimming at V came to 4 bases and at J to 2 bases, leaving 9 bases not matched to a gene. The DNA for the CDR3 is TGTGCCAGCAGCCTGGGGGGACAGGGGCGCCCCTACGAGCAGTACTTA. Translating it yields CASSLGGQGRPYEQYL.

This clonotype has a count of ten or more. The V call is TRBV12-3 or TRBV12-4, the J call TRBJ2-7, with TRBD2 identical over 8 bases. Germline trimming cut 10 bases from V and 0 bases from J; bases unmatched to any gene: 8. The CDR3 extends over 14 amino acids. The CDR3 reads CATSIAGSSYEQYF. In nucleotides, the CDR3 is TGTGCCACAAGTATAGCGGGGTCCTCCTACGAGCAGTACTTC.

V usage is TRBV7-1 and J usage is TRBJ2-3; TRBD2 matches at 15 bases. TRBV7-1 falls under the ORF class, with uncertain function. The ends lost 5 bases at V and 4 bases at J; junction bases unmatched: 10. The CDR3 runs to 18 residues. The CDR3 sequence is CASSPRTSGGAPPDTQYF. CDR3 DNA: TGTGCCAGCAGCCCAAGGACTAGCGGGGGGGCCCCCCCAGATACGCAGTATTTT.